This T cell receptor beta chain was captured by sequencing in a study of T cell responses to AZD1222 COVID-19 vaccine. Points from the study as a whole: A mostly white British donor set with more females was recruited, and clonal diversity was possibly underestimated. Repertoire samples came only from after the peak T cell response. In the spike-specific TCR repertoire, nearly half reportedly target unmutated variant regions. Spike-spanning, vaccine-associated CD4 TCRs were dominant at 160-218 and 743-854.

The germline V gene has CDR1 SGDLS and CDR2 YYNGEE. This CDR3 is built from 12 residues. The V gene lost 5 bases and the J gene lost 4 bases, with 9 bases spanning the gap. Measured with immunoSEQ multiplex PCR; TCRdb has only the in-frame clones, and not every one. The profile shows 110,000 to 150,000 clones, 85% to 90% of them singletons. Notes on this clone: Its antigen remains unidentified.

This chain links TRBV9 with TRBJ1-2, with D possibly matching TRBD1 (5 bases). Sequences were derived from peripheral blood, sampled on day 0 of AZD1222 vaccination. The receptor's source is an adult in good health. CDR3 amino acids: CASRGDGYGYTF. CDR3 nucleotide sequence: TGTGCCAGCAGGGGGGACGGCTATGGCTACACCTTC.